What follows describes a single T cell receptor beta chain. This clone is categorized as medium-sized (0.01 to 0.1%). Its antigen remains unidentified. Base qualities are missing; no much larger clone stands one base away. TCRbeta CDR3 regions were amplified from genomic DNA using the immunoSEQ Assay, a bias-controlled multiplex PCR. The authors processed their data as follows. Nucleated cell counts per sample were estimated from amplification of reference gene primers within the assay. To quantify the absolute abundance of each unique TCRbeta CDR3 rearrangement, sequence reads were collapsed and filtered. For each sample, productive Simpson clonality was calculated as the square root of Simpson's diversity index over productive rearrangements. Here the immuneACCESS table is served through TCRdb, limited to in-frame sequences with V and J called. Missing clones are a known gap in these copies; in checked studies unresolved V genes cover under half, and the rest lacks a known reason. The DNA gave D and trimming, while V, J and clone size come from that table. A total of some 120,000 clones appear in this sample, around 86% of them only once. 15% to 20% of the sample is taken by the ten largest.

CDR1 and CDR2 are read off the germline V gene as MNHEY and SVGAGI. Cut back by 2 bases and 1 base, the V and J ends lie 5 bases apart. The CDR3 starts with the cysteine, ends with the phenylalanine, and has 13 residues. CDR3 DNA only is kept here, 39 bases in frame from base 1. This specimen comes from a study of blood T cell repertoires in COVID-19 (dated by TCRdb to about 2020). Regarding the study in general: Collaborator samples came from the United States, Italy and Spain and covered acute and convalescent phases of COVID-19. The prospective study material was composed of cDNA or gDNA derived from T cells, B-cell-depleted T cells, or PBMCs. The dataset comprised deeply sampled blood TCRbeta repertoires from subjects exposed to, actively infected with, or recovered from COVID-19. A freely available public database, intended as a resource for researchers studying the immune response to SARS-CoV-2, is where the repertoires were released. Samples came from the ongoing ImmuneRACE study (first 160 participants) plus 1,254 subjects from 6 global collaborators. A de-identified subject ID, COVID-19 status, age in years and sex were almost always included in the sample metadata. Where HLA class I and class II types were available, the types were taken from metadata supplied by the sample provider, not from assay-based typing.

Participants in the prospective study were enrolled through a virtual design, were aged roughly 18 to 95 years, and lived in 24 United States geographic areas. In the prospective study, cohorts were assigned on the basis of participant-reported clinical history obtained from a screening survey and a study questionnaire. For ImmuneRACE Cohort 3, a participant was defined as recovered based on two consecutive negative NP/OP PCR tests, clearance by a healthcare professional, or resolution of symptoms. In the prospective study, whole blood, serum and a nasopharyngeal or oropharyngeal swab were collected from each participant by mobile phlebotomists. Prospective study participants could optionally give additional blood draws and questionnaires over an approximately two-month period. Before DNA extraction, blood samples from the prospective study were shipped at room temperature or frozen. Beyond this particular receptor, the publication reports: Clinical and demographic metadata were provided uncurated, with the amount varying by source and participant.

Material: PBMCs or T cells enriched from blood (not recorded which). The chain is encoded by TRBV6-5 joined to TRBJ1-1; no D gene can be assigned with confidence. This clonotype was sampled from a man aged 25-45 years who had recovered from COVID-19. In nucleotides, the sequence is TGTGCCAGCAGTTACGGCGGGAACACTGAAGCTTTCTTT. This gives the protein CASSYGGNTEAFF.